This T cell receptor (beta chain) was captured by sequencing in a study of graft-versus-host responses after intestinal transplantation. Overall study context: All recipients were given anti-thymocyte globulin induction, and tacrolimus and steroids were then administered for approximately 3 years.

Whole-study results and caveats: Where graft-donor T cell macrochimerism was present, patients had high graft-versus-host to host-versus-graft clonal ratios in allografts. Recipient marrow harbored GvH clones, some of which surfaced first in ileum or blood.

Worth noting for this clone: Its antigen is unknown.

Assay used: immunoSEQ multiplex PCR; TCRdb lists only in-frame clones, some missing. The sample has around 69,000 clones; 90% are singletons. Between the trimmed V and J ends, which lost 6 bases and 4 bases, there was a span of 21 bases. The germline gives CDR1 KGHSH, CDR2 LQKENI. The CDR3 loop spans 17 amino acids. Sequencing used unstimulated CD8+ T cells sorted from spleen or lymph node cells, obtained before transplant. This sequence joins TRBV18 and TRBJ2-2; perhaps TRBD2 as D (7 bases). The origin of this receptor is a human donor who was the organ donor for an intestinal transplant. The CDR3 sequence: CASSPRGQGPVTGELFF. The CDR3 DNA follows: TGTGCCAGCTCTCCGCGGGGGCAGGGACCAGTCACCGGGGAGCTGTTTTTT.